These 9 T cell receptor beta chains originate from one sample sequenced in a study of cytomegalovirus exposure and HLA in healthy donors. With 60 Vbeta and 13 Jbeta primers, the PCR was carried out. The method was immunoSEQ multiplex PCR; TCRdb's version includes in-frame clones alone and lacks a portion of them. Of about 99,000 clones in the sample, approximately 64% were seen once. The source material was PBMCs. These receptors originate from a woman between 50 and 59 years old in good health and CMV-seronegative.

This clone came up a few times. CDR3 sequence reads: CASSLGTDGYTF. CDR3 DNA: TGTGCCAGCAGCCTTGGGACAGATGGCTACACCTTC. The rearrangement links TRBV6-6 to TRBJ1-2, with TRBD1 matching 7 bases. This CDR3 comprises 12 residues. Germline V CDR1 and CDR2: MNHNY, SVGAGI (reference sequence). V was pared by 6 bases and J by 6 bases, with 4 bases of the junction left unmatched.

J is TRBJ2-2 and V is TRBV5-4; a weak D match, TRBD2 (7 bases). The ends were cut back, 4 bases at V and 4 bases at J, with 20 bases in the middle. There are 17 residues in the CDR3. Germline loops: CDR1 SGHNT, CDR2 YYREEE (reference sequence). As DNA, the CDR3 is TGTGCCAGCAGCCGATTGGGAGGGGGGACCTTCACCGGGGAGCTGTTTTTT. Amino acid sequence: CASSRLGGGTFTGELFF.

V usage is TRBV7-2 and J usage is TRBJ1-1; TRBD1 might be the D (5 bases). Germline lookup yields CDR1 SGHTA and CDR2 FQGNSA. With 5 bases removed from V and 8 bases from J, the gap between germline ends came to 15 bases. CDR3 length equals 13 residues. The chain's CDR3 is CASSRPQEVEAFF. In DNA form, the CDR3 reads TGTGCCAGCAGCCGACCACAGGAAGTAGAAGCTTTCTTT.

The chain links TRBV7-9 to TRBJ2-1; D perhaps matches TRBD2 (5 bases). The CDR3 is 13 amino acids. Trimming cost V 5 bases and J 5 bases, with 10 bases left between them. Germline V CDR1 and CDR2: SEHNR, FQNEAQ (reference sequence). The CDR3 is CASSLDYNNEQFF. DNA of the CDR3: TGTGCCAGCAGCCTAGACTATAACAATGAGCAGTTCTTC.

The chain joins TRBV7-2 to TRBJ2-2; D might be TRBD1 (6 bases). V dropped 5 bases and J dropped 5 bases, with 27 bases sitting between them. Germline CDR1 SGHTA, CDR2 FQGNSA. The CDR3 spans 19 residues. The CDR3 coding sequence is TGTGCCAGCAGCCCCCGTGGGGGCGGGCTCAGAACAGGAACCGGGGAGCTGTTTTTT. Amino acids: CASSPRGGGLRTGTGELFF.

CDR3 sequence reads: CASSLLTSTNEQFF. The CDR3 DNA is TGTGCCAGCAGCCTCCTGACTAGTACCAATGAGCAGTTCTTC. The chain couples TRBV7-2 to TRBJ2-1, with TRBD2 as a possible D gene (6 bases). Germline V gene data show CDR1 as SGHTA and CDR2 as FQGNSA. Trimming left V 5 bases short and J 6 bases short, with 14 bases between. The CDR3 consists of 14 residues.

The chain uses TRBV2 and TRBJ1-6, with D hard to call. The V end was cut by 2 bases, the J end by 9 bases, with 14 bases between. The CDR3 has 15 residues. CDR1 is SNHLY, CDR2 FYNNEI, per germline. CDR3 nucleotides: TGTGCCAGCAGTGAATGGGAGGGCTCACTTTCACCCCTCCACTTT. It specifies CASSEWEGSLSPLHF.

This chain connects TRBV7-9 to TRBJ2-1, with TRBD2 matching over 13 bases. The CDR3 length is 15 residues. Per the germline V gene, CDR1 is SEHNR and CDR2 is FQNEAQ (reference sequence). Losses at the gene ends were 5 bases for V and 9 bases for J; bases not matched to a gene: 7. The CDR3: CASSPRLAGGSEQFF. CDR3 in DNA: TGTGCCAGCAGCCCAAGACTAGCGGGAGGCTCTGAGCAGTTCTTC.

The gene calls are TRBV19 and TRBJ2-7, with TRBD1 as a possible D gene (5 bases). Trimming left V 4 bases short and J 3 bases short, with 13 bases between. The germline V gene encodes CDR1 LNHDA and CDR2 SQIVND (reference sequence). CDR3 size: 14 residues. The CDR3 nucleotides are TGTGCCAGTAGTACAACAGGACGCGGCTACGAGCAGTACTTC. It yields the protein CASSTTGRGYEQYF.